This TCR beta chain appears in the sequencing data of a study of cytomegalovirus exposure and HLA in healthy donors (dated by TCRdb to between 2016 and 2019). Broadly, across the study: In an earlier analysis of some 610 of the donors, 276 Gb of sequence data and 117 million unique TCR beta sequences from about 190 million T cells were reported. An earlier analysis of several hundred of the donors used high-throughput TCR beta sequencing to judge whether each TCR beta V gene segment behaved as functional or pseudogenic. Typing coverage differed by locus: A, B, C, DRB1 and DQB1 were typed in about 620-630 donors, DQA1 in around 500, DPA1 in over 600, and DPB1 in 450 to 480. Donor age, sex, ethnicity and CMV serostatus were compiled alongside the repertoire data. An early release covering roughly 580 HLA-typed donors comprised roughly 300 gigabases of sequencing data and 85 million or so unique TCR sequences. Because of strong linkage in the cohort, roughly five DR-DQ haplotypes were treated as single units for association and clustering. Every repertoire in the discovery cohort had been generated on one and the same sequencing platform. To predict cytomegalovirus infection status, the study brought together high-throughput TCR immunosequencing, statistical association of individual TCRs with disease status, and machine learning. The T cell repertoires of several hundred subjects were profiled by immunosequencing and related to cytomegalovirus serostatus. The study aimed to test whether signatures of past pathogen exposure could be identified by cataloging public T cell receptors. In addition to the first cohort of several hundred subjects, a separate validation cohort of some 120 different subjects was used. HLA typing included class I and class II loci at four-digit resolution. In a later genetic analysis, genome-wide SNP genotypes for about three fifths of the roughly 670 donors were used, and that subset was treated as a discovery cohort. A later analysis re-analyzed previously published TCR beta repertoires from 600 to 850 donors and added high-resolution HLA genotyping to study TCR occurrence patterns. Rather than drawing on any new phenotypic data, the later analysis identified candidate immune exposures from TCR beta sequences and the way those sequences occurred across donors. Of the 398 genotyped donors, approximately 83% fell in the genetic ancestry cluster associated with self-reported Caucasian donors. Across roughly 420 genotyped donors of the cohort, an average of approximately 200,000 unique TCR beta nucleotide sequences per donor were sequenced, and 15% to 20% of those sequences were non-productive. Study-wide findings and limitations: While some public TCRs were present in many individuals, most TCR sequences turned up only very rarely across donors. At a false discovery rate of 0.05, a later analysis linked fewer than 20,000 TCR beta sequences to specific HLA alleles. A later analysis found that TCR association rates varied across HLA loci, with DRB1 alleles showing the most associated TCRs and HLA-C alleles the fewest. It was suggested by the authors that the approach could potentially be generalized to other disease states and immunological phenotypes. In a later analysis, most CMV-associated TCR beta chains were found to appear HLA-restricted, with HLA associations seemingly driven largely by CMV exposure. Because HLA typing was unavailable for some donors at each locus, only the typed subset was used in association tests. Some IMGT-functional V segments, including TRBV6-2 and TRBV6-3, could not be told apart with the 87-base-pair reads, so those segments were excluded. Only TCR beta chains were sequenced in this cohort, and the absence of alpha or paired-chain data limited detectable features. The classifier was reported to diagnose cytomegalovirus status with high specificity and sensitivity in both the original cohort and the validation cohort. A cluster of highly shared sequence variants was judged likely to be a technical artifact of the sequencing pipeline. The earlier analysis of approximately 590 of the donors excluded approximately 17 rarely observed V segments, including chromosome 9 orphons, because counts were too low. A further reported finding was that TCR beta sequences accurately predicted the HLA-A and HLA-B alleles for most subjects in the first cohort. In a later genetic analysis, fewer N-insertions in productive TCRs were reported among donors in an Asian-associated ancestry cluster than the 666-donor mean. A few of the identified cytomegalovirus-associated TCR beta chains were confirmed in vitro to be specific for cytomegalovirus antigens. A total of 164 TCR beta chains were listed by the study as associated with cytomegalovirus. In a later analysis, HLA-associated TCR beta chains showed more clonal expansion and lower generation probabilities than non-associated chains that were equally common. Strong co-occurrence of HLA alleles, especially DR and DQ, made assigning TCR associations to individual alleles difficult. In an earlier analysis of under 600 of the donors, most TCR beta V segments were observed in productive rearrangements about 87% or about 30% of the time, broadly matching IMGT annotations. In a later analysis, several top co-occurrence clusters were reported to appear linked to parvovirus B19, influenza, CMV and Epstein-Barr virus. Roughly uniform sequencing depth across donors was assumed in presence/absence analyses, although this assumption may not hold. An association between a missense DCLRE1C variant and V-gene and J-gene trimming of TCR beta chains was found in a later genetic analysis and replicated in an independent cohort. Linkage disequilibrium might explain the correlated functional status among segregating V segments, but an unknown experimental factor could not be excluded. Immune exposure information for the cohort was limited to CMV serostatus.

There are 17 amino acids in the CDR3, from cysteine to phenylalanine inclusive. The sequence is cut down to CDR3 DNA, 51 bases in frame from base 1. From the germline V gene, CDR1 is KGHSH and CDR2 is LQKENI. About this clone: This receptor's antigen is unknown. The sample holds no much larger clone one base away, and base qualities are not on file.

The receptor library was made with the immunoSEQ multiplex PCR assay. The multiplex PCR relied on a mix of 60 forward primers for TCR Vbeta segments and 13 reverse primers for TCR Jbeta segments. Amplification of the CDR3 region of rearranged TCR beta genes was performed with a multiplex PCR assay on genomic DNA. The amplified TCR beta libraries were sequenced on the Illumina HiSeq System as 87-base-pair reads. Per the original workflow: Across the 500 to 850 repertoires, a later analysis counted around 80 million unique TCR beta chains, 9.5 million to 13 million of which were shared by at least two donors. To remove PCR and sequencing errors, raw reads were error-corrected and collapsed into unique sequences using a nearest-neighbor algorithm that merged closely related sequences. CDR3 sequences were aligned to IMGT reference sequences to assign V, D and J gene segments. For a sequence to be retained, a match of at least six nucleotides was required to both a V gene segment and a J gene segment. A rearrangement counted as productive if the CDR3 had no stop codons and remained in frame with V and J, and every other rearrangement counted as non-productive. Following IMGT convention, CDR3 was defined as the stretch from the second conserved V-encoded cysteine up to the conserved J-encoded phenylalanine. The earlier analysis of around 640 of the donors excluded sequences that lacked an unambiguous match to a single V gene segment. An earlier analysis of several hundred of the donors called V segments functional above 56.7% productive rearrangements and segregating when the between-donor standard deviation exceeded 5%. A statistical classification framework was developed to diagnose cytomegalovirus status using the catalog of TCR beta chain sequences. In a later analysis, V and J genes were assigned by comparing TCR nucleotide sequences against IMGT/GENE-DB human TR gene sequences. A later analysis assigned CDR3 sequences and most-parsimonious VDJ recombination scenarios with the TCRdist pipeline. In a later analysis, each TCR beta chain was defined by its CDR3 amino acid sequence together with its V-gene family, and reads lacking a unique V-gene family were excluded. In a later analysis, 450 to 600 highly shared, low-generation-probability nucleotide sequences were removed to address suspected cross-contamination and a sequencing artifact. For each public chain, a later analysis derived a clonal expansion index from normalized ranks of inferred template counts within each repertoire. A later analysis computed generation probabilities with a VDJ recombination model fitted to out-of-frame rearrangements, and checked the results against IGoR. Hypergeometric tests were used in a later analysis to score TCR-TCR, TCR-HLA and TCR-CMV co-occurrence, with a repertoire-size bias correction applied to the TCR pairs. False discovery rates were estimated in a later analysis by permuting HLA or CMV assignments 20 times. In a later analysis, co-occurring TCRs were grouped using DBSCAN, with TCRdist sequence similarity added in when clustering inside HLA-allele-positive subsets. Repertoires with fewer than 30,000 or more than 120,000 public chains were left out of co-occurrence clustering, as were four to six repertoires with anomalous nucleotide sharing. TCRdb obtained this table from immuneACCESS and retained in-frame rearrangements with V and J assigned. These tables miss some clones; where compared with another copy, unresolved V genes account for less than half of the shortfall, and the remainder is unexplained. V, J and clone size derive from that table, while D and trimming were established from the DNA sequence. In this sample the table shows roughly 200,000 clones, roughly 70% of which occur a single time. The ten top clones hold 1.5% to 2% of the sample.

The cohort was made up of 500 to 850 healthy bone marrow donors. At the time of sampling, all cohort members were nominally healthy, though unrecorded immune exposures were likely present. The donor was CMV seronegative and was included in the group of several hundred seronegative cohort members. A peripheral blood sample was provided by each donor, and peripheral blood mononuclear cells were used for TCR beta sequencing. Genomic DNA extraction from the blood cell samples was performed with the Qiagen DNeasy Blood Extraction Kit. What was sequenced was PBMCs. The chain is made from TRBV18 and TRBJ2-5, and possibly TRBD2, on 6 matching bases. The end of the DNA is better explained by TRBJ2-7, so the J call may be wrong. This clonotype was obtained from a woman aged 30 to 39 in good health and CMV-seronegative. The DNA reads TGTGCCAGCTCTGGGGGAGCATGGTCGCGGGGCTCCTACGAGCAGTACTTC. Its coded protein is CASSGGAWSRGSYEQYF.